This T cell receptor beta chain appears in the sequencing data of a study of cytomegalovirus exposure and HLA in healthy donors. V was clipped by 2 bases and J by 4 bases; unmatched bases: 7. CDR3 size: 15 residues. Germline CDR1 and CDR2: SEHNR and FQNEAQ (reference sequence). It was with 60 Vbeta and 13 Jbeta primers that the PCR ran. TCRdb keeps only in-frame clones here, not all; method: immunoSEQ multiplex PCR. The table has about 170,000 clones, 72% seen once. The J gene is TRBJ1-1, the V gene TRBV7-9; 7 bases map to TRBD1. This clonotype originated in a human donor in good health. Sample: PBMCs. In DNA form, the CDR3 reads TGTGCCAGCAGCTTATCGGGAGGGGGCTTCACTGAAGCTTTCTTT. Translated, it gives CASSLSGGGFTEAFF.